The entry below gives a single T cell receptor beta chain sequence along with its context. The sample belongs to a study of CD8+CD57+ T cells in acquired aplastic anemia. Study details: Sorted CD4+ and CD8+ cells yielded 2.5 to 3.5 ug of DNA on average.

Genomic DNA, the template, was used for profiling of the TCR beta VDJ and CDR3. TCRdb analysed the reads with MiXCR anew, one entry per CDR3 protein. The table has approximately 65,000 distinct CDR3 sequences, roughly 54% seen once. The CDR3 spans 14 residues. V lost 2 bases and J 1 base, leaving 10 bases between the germline ends. Germline V CDR1 and CDR2: SGHRS, YFSETQ. This chain joins TRBV5-1 and TRBJ2-7; D might be TRBD1 (6 bases). This clonotype was obtained from a human donor in good health, serving as a control. Material: sorted CD4+, CD8+, or CD8+CD57+ T cells (not recorded which) from PBMCs. The CDR3 DNA sequence: TGCGCCAGCAGCTTACGTCAGGGGTCCTACGAGCAGTACTTC. Translation gives CASSLRQGSYEQYF.